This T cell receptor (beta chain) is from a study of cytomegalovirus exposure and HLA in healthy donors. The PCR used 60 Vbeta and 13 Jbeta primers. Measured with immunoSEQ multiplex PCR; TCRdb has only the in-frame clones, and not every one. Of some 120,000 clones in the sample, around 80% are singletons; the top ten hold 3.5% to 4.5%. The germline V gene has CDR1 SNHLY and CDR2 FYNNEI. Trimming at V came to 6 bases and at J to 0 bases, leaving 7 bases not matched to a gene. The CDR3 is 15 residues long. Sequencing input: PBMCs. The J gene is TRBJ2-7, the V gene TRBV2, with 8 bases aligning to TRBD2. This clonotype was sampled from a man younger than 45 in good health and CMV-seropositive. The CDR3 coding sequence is TGTGCCAGCAGGGTTAGCGGGGTTAGCTCCTACGAGCAGTACTTC. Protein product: CASRVSGVSSYEQYF.